This TCR beta chain was sequenced for a study of blood T cell repertoires in COVID-19. Study in general: Nucleic acid was either cDNA or gDNA, and it came from T cells, B-cell-depleted T cells, or PBMCs.

This CDR3 is 15 amino acids long. J lost 7 bases, V lost 4 bases, and 5 bases had no gene match. Germline-derived CDR1 and CDR2 are LNHDA and SQIVND (reference sequence). The protocol was immunoSEQ multiplex PCR, while the TCRdb copy is restricted to in-frame clones and leaves out a portion. The sample carries about 140,000 clones, approximately 80% recorded once. This TCR came from a woman of 80 years or more with active or convalescent COVID-19. The specimen was peripheral blood. V gene TRBV19 combines with J gene TRBJ2-2, with TRBD1 matching 11 bases. In nucleotides, the CDR3 is TGTGCCAGTAGTACACCGGGACAGGGGGTCGGGGAGCTGTTTTTT. Its protein product is CASSTPGQGVGELFF.